The clone carrying this T cell receptor beta chain was counted ten times or more. The antigen remains undetermined. This sample stems from a study of breast tumors, draining lymph nodes, adjacent tissues. TCRdb re-derived calls from the multiplex PCR reads in MiXCR, one entry per CDR3 protein. The table lists over 200,000 distinct CDR3 sequences, around 34% of them singletons. V was pared by 5 bases and J by 5 bases, with 11 bases between. This CDR3 is 13 amino acids long. Per germline, CDR1 SGHTA and CDR2 FQGNSA. Study-level points and caveats: The data were judged consistent with most tumor T cells coming from lymph node and expanding in tumor. The lymph node origin of tumor T cells was framed as consistent with a hypothesis, not demonstrated.

Breast cancer patients provided tissue from their axillary draining lymph nodes. The clonotype was recovered from a female donor with breast cancer. Some clones in this sample may be carry-over from other donors' samples. The chain links TRBV7-2 to TRBJ2-3; perhaps TRBD1 as D (5 bases). The sequenced sample was axillary lymph node tissue. CDR3 sequence: CASSPQGLDTQYF. The CDR3 DNA follows: TGTGCCAGCAGCCCGCAGGGCTTAGATACGCAGTATTTT.